This TCR beta chain was documented in a study of CD4+ T cells in melanoma. Study outcomes and limitations: A reported correlation linked neoantigen-specific CD4+ T cells to CD8+, macrophage and B cell function. Diverse differentiation states were reported for melanoma neoantigen-specific CD4+ T cells.

Profiling relied on immunoSEQ multiplex PCR, and the TCRdb table lists in-frame clones only, not all of them. The repertoire holds some 110,000 clones, with about 92% as singletons. CDR3 length: 13 residues. V lost 3 bases, J lost 6 bases, and 12 bases lay in between. CDR1 and CDR2 (germline): SNHLY, FYNNEI. Comments on this clone: Antigen specificity is unknown.

The chain uses TRBV2 and TRBJ2-7; D is possibly TRBD2 (5 bases). The sequenced material came from peripheral blood. This TCR derives from a human donor with melanoma. This CDR3 is CASSEVVRAEQYF. CDR3 bases: TGTGCCAGCAGTGAGGTGGTGAGGGCCGAGCAGTACTTC. The variable domain in full, completed from reference TRBV2 and TRBJ2-7, reads EPEVTQTPSHQVTQMGQEVILRCVPISNHLYFYWYRQILGQKVEFLVSFYNNEISEKSEIFDDQFSVERPDGSNFTLKIRSTKLEDSAMYFCASSEVVRAEQYFGPGTRLTVT.